The 6 T cell receptor beta chains below come from one sample, sequenced in a study of blood T cell repertoires in COVID-19. Libraries were prepared by immunoSEQ multiplex PCR; TCRdb keeps only in-frame clonotypes and omits some of them. The table shows about 78,000 clones, with around 90% occurring only once. The sample taken for sequencing was peripheral blood. The receptors originated from a woman of 80 years or more with active or convalescent COVID-19.

The chain uses TRBV11-3 and TRBJ1-3; the D is unclear. The V gene lost 6 bases and the J gene lost 0 bases, with 15 bases spanning the gap. The CDR3 is 16 amino acids. From germline, CDR1 is SGHNT and CDR2 YENEEA. The CDR3 loop reads CASSQGRGSSGNTIYF. DNA of the CDR3: TGTGCCAGCAGTCAAGGGCGCGGGTCCTCTGGAAACACCATATATTTT.

The V and J genes are TRBV3-1 (or the pseudogene TRBV3-2) and TRBJ2-1; D not certain. Per germline, CDR1 LGHDT and CDR2 YNNKEL (reference sequence). Trimming took off 3 bases at V and 7 bases at J, with 10 bases between the two ends. The CDR3 is 13 residues long. Here the CDR3 DNA reads TGTGCCAGCAGCCAGGCGGTGGAGAATGAGCAGTTCTTC. Its protein is CASSQAVENEQFF.

The chain carries TRBV6-2 or TRBV6-3 and TRBJ2-5; 15 bases map to TRBD2. Per the germline V gene, CDR1 is MNHEY and CDR2 is SVGEGT. The V and J ends lost 4 bases and 2 bases, in that order; junction bases with no gene match: 2. The CDR3 length is 16 residues. CDR3: CASSFGTSGRQETQYF. In nucleotides, the CDR3 is TGTGCCAGCAGTTTCGGGACTAGCGGGAGGCAAGAGACCCAGTACTTC.

The chain joins TRBV12-3 or TRBV12-4 to TRBJ1-2, with D perhaps matching TRBD1 (5 bases). V lost 3 bases to trimming and J lost 8 bases, with 10 bases between them. The CDR3 is 12 amino acids. For the CDR3, the DNA is TGTGCCAGCAGTTTCTCGCAGGGCGGCTACACCTTC. It yields the protein CASSFSQGGYTF.

This clone showed up just once. The chain joins TRBV19 to TRBJ2-1; 16 nucleotides align to TRBD2. The germline V gene encodes CDR1 LNHDA and CDR2 SQIVND (reference sequence). V was pared by 9 bases and J by 4 bases, with 9 bases of the junction left unmatched. This CDR3 spans 17 amino acids. Here the CDR3 reads CASLGLAGGPGYNEQFF. CDR3 sequence (DNA): TGTGCCAGCTTGGGACTAGCGGGAGGGCCTGGATACAATGAGCAGTTCTTC.

This chain joins TRBV7-9 and TRBJ1-5, with D uncertain. The CDR3 has 16 residues. Per germline, CDR1 SEHNR and CDR2 FQNEAQ (reference sequence). V was shortened by 1 base and J by 5 bases, with 15 bases between the two germline ends. CDR3 amino acids: CASSLGGGRVYQPQHF. The CDR3 nucleotides read TGTGCCAGCAGCTTAGGGGGAGGAAGGGTCTATCAGCCCCAGCATTTT.